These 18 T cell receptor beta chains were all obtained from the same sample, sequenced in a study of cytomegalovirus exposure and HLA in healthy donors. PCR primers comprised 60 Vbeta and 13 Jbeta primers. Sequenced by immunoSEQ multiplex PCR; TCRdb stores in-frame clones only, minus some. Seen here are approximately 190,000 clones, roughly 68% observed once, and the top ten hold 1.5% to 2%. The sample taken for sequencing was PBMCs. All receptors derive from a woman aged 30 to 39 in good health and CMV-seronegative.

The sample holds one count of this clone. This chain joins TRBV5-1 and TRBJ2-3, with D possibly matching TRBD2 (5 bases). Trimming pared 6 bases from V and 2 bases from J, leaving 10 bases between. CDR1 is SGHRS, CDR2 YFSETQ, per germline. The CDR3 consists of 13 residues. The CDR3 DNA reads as TGCGCCAGCAAGGAGGTTTCCACAGATACGCAGTATTTT. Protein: CASKEVSTDTQYF.

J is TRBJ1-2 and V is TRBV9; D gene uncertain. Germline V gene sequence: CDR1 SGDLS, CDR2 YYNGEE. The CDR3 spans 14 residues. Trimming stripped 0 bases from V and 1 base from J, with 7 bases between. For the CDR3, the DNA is TGTGCCAGCAGCGTAGATACGGTTAACTATGGCTACACCTTC. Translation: CASSVDTVNYGYTF.

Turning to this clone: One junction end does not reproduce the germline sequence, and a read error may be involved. The CDR3 loop reads CSSSHFPRGDQNIQYF. The CDR3 coding sequence is TGTTCCAGCAGTCATTTTCCCAGGGGCGACCAAAACATTCAGTACTTC. The chain recombines TRBV7-9 with TRBJ2-4, with D maybe TRBD1 (6 bases). The CDR3 spans 16 residues. Germline lookup yields CDR1 SEHNR and CDR2 FQNEAQ (reference sequence).

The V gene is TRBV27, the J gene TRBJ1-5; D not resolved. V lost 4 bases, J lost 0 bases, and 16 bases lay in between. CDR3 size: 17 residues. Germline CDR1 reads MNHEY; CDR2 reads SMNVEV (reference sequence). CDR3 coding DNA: TGTGCCAGCAGTTCGTTGGTGAGCGATCCTAGCAATCAGCCCCAGCATTTT. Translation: CASSSLVSDPSNQPQHF.

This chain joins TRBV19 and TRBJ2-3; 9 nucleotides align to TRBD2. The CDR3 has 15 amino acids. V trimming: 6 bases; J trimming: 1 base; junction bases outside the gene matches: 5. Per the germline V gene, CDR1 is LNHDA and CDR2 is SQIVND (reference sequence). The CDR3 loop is CASRWTSARTDTQYF. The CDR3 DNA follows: TGTGCCAGTAGGTGGACTAGCGCACGCACAGATACGCAGTATTTT.

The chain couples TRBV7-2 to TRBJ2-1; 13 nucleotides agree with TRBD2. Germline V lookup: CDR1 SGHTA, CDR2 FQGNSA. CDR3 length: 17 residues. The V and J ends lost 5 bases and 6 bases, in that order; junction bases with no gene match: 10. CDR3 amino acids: CASSTDGTSGIGNEQFF. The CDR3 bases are TGTGCCAGCAGCACGGACGGGACTAGCGGGATCGGCAATGAGCAGTTCTTC.

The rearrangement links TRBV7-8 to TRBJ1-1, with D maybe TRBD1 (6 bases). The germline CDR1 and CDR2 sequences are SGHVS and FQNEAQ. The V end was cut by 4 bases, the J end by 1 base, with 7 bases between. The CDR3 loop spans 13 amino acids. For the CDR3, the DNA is TGTGCCAGCAGCTCGGGACAGAACACTGAAGCTTTCTTT. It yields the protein CASSSGQNTEAFF.

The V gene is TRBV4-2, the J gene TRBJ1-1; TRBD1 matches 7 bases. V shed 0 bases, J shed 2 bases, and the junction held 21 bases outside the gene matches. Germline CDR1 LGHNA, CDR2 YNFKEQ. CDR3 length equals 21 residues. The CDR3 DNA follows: TGTGCCAGCAGCCAAGATTCGATAGAATTGTGGCGTCGGGACAGAAACACTGAAGCTTTCTTT. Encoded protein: CASSQDSIELWRRDRNTEAFF.

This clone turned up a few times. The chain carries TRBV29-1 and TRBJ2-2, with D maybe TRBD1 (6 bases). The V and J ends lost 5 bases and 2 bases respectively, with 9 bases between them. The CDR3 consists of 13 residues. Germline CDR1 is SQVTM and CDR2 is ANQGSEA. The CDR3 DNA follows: TGCAGCGTTCGGACAGACAACACCGGGGAGCTGTTTTTT. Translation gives CSVRTDNTGELFF.

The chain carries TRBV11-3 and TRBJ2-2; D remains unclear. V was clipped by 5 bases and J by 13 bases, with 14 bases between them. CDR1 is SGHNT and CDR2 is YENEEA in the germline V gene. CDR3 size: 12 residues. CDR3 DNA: TGTGCCAGCAGCCGAGCACAGACCGGGCTGTTTTTT. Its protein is CASSRAQTGLFF.

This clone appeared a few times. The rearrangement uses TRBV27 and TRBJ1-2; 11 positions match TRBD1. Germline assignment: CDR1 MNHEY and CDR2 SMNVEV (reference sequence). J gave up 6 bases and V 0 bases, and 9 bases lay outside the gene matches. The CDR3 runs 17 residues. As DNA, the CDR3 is TGTGCCAGCAGTTTATCCCATGACAGGACAGGGGGCCATGGCTACACCTTC. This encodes CASSLSHDRTGGHGYTF.

CDR3 in DNA: TGTGCCAGCAGCTGGGGAGGGAGGTTTGGAAACACCATATATTTT. It translates to CASSWGGRFGNTIYF. V usage is TRBV11-2 and J usage is TRBJ1-3; D unresolved. V was trimmed by 4 bases and J by 3 bases, leaving 13 bases between them. Per germline, CDR1 SGHAT and CDR2 FQNNGV. There are 15 residues in the CDR3.

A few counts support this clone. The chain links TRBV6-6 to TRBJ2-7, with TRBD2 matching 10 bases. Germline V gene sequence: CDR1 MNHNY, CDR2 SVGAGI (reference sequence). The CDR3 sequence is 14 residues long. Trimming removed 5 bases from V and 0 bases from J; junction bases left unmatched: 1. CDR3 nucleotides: TGTGCCAGCAGTCCTAGCGGGAGCTCCTACGAGCAGTACTTC. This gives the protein CASSPSGSSYEQYF.

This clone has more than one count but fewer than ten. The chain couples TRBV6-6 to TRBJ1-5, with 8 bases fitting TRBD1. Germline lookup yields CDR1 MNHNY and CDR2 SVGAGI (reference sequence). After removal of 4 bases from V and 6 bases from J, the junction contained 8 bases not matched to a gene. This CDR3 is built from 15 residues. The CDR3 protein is CASSFQGAYGQPQHF. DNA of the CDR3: TGTGCCAGCAGTTTCCAGGGGGCATACGGTCAGCCCCAGCATTTT.

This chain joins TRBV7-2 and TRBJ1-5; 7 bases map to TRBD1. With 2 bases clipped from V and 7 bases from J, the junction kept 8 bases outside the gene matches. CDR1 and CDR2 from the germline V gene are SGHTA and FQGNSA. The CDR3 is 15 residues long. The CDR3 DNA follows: TGTGCCAGCAGCTTAAGGCAGGGGGTAGACCAGCCCCAGCATTTT. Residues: CASSLRQGVDQPQHF. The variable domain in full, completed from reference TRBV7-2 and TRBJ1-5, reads GAGVSQSPSNKVTEKGKDVELRCDPISGHTALYWYRQSLGQGLEFLIYFQGNSAPDKSGLPSDRFSAERTGGSVSTLTIQRTQQEDSAVYLCASSLRQGVDQPQHFGDGTRLSIL.

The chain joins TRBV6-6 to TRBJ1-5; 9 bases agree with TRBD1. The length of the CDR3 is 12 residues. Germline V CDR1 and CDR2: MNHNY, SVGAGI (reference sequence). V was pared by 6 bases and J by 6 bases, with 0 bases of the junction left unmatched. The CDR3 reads CASRGQGQPQHF. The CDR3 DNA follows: TGTGCCAGCAGGGGACAGGGTCAGCCCCAGCATTTT.

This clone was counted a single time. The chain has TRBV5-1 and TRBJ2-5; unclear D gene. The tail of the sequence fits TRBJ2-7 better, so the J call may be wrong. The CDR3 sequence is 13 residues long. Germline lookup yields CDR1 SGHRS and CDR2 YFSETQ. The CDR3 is CASSLGTLYEQYF. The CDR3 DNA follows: TGCGCCAGCAGCTTGGGCACGCTTTACGAGCAGTACTTC.

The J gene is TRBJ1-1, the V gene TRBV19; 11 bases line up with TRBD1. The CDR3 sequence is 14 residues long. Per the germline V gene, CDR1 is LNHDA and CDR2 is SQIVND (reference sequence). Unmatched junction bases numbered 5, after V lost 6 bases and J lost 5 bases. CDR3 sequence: CASRAGTGGTEAFF. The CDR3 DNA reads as TGTGCCAGTAGAGCCGGGACAGGGGGAACTGAAGCTTTCTTT.